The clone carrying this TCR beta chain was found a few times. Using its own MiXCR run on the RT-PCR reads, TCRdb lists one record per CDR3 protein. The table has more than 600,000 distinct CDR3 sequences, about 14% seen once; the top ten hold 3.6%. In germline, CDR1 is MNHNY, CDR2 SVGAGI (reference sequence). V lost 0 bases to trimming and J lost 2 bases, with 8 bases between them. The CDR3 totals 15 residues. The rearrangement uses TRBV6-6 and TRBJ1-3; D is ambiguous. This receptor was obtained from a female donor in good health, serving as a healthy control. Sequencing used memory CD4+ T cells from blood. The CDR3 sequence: CASSYSSTAGNTIYF. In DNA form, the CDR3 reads TGTGCCAGCAGTTACTCGTCTACAGCTGGAAACACCATATATTTT.